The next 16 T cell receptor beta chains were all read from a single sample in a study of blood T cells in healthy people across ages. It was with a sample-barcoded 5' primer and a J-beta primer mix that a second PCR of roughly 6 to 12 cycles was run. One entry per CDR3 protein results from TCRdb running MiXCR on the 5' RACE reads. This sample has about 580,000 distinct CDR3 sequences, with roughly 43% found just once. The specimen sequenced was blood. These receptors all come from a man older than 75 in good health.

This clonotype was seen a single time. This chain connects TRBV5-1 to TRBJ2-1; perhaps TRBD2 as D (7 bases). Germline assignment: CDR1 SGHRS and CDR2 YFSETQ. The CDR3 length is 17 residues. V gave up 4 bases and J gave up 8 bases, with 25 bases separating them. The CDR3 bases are TGCGCCAGCAGCCCCGATCCCCAGGGAGGAGGGGGGGATGAGCAGTTCTTC. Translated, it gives CASSPDPQGGGGDEQFF.

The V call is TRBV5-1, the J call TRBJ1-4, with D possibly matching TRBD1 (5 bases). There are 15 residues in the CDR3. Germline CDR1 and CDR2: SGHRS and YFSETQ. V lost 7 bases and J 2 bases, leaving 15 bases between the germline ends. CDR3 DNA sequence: TGCGCCAGCGGAAGAAGCGGGGGTACTAATGAAAAACTGTTTTTT. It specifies CASGRSGGTNEKLFF.

CDR3 region: CASSFGGSKYEQFF. In nucleotides, the CDR3 is TGTGCCAGCAGTTTTGGCGGGAGTAAGTATGAGCAGTTCTTC. The chain links TRBV12-3 or TRBV12-4 to TRBJ2-1; the match to TRBD2 covers 7 bases. With V trimmed by 3 bases and J by 8 bases, 7 bases remained unmatched. The CDR3 length is 14 residues.

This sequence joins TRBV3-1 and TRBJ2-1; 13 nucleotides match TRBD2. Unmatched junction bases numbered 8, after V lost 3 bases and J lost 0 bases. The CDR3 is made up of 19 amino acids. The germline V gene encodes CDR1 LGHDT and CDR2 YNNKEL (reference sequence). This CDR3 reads CASSHLGLAGDISYNEQFF. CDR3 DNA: TGTGCCAGCAGCCATCTAGGACTAGCGGGGGACATCTCCTACAATGAGCAGTTCTTC.

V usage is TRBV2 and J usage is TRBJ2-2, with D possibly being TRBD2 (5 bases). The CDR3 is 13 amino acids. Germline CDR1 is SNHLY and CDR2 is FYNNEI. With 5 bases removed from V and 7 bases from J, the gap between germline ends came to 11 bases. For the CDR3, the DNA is TGTGCCAGCAGTCGGGGAGCAGGCGGGGAGCTGTTTTTT. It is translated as CASSRGAGGELFF. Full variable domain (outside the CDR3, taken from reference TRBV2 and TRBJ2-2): EPEVTQTPSHQVTQMGQEVILRCVPISNHLYFYWYRQILGQKVEFLVSFYNNEISEKSEIFDDQFSVERPDGSNFTLKIRSTKLEDSAMYFCASSRGAGGELFFGEGSRLTVL.

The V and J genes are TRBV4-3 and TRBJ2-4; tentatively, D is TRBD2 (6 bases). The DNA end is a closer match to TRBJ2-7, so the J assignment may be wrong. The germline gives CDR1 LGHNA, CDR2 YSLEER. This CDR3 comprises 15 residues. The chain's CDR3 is CASSQEGGKGYEQYF. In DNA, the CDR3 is TGCGCCAGCAGCCAAGAGGGGGGAAAGGGGTACGAGCAGTACTTC.

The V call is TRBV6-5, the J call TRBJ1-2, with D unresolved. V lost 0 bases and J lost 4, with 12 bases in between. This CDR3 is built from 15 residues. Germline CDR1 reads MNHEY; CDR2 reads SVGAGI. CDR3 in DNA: TGTGCCAGCAGTTACTCGAAGGCAGGCTCCTATGGCTACACCTTC. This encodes CASSYSKAGSYGYTF.

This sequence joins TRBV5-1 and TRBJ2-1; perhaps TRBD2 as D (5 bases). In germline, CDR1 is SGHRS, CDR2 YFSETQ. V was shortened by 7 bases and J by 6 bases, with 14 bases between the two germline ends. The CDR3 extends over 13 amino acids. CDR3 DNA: TGCGCCAGCGGCCCAGCGGCGGCCAATGAGCAGTTCTTC. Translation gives CASGPAAANEQFF.

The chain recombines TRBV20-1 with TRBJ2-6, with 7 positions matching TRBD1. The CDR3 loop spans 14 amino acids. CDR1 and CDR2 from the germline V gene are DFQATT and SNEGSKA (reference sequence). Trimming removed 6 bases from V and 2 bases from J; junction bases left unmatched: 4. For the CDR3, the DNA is TGCAGTGCCCTGGGACAGACTGGGGCCAACGTCCTGACTTTC. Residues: CSALGQTGANVLTF.

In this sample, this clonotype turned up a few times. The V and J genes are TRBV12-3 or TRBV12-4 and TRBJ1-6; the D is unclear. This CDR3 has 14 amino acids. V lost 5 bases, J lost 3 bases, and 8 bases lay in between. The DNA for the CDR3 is TGTGCCAGCAGTCAATCTTTCTATAATTCACCCCTCCACTTT. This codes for CASSQSFYNSPLHF.

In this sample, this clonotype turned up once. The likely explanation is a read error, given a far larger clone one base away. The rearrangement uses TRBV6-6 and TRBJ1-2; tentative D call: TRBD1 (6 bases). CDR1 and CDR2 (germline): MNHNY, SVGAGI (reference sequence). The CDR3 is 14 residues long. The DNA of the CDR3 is TGTTCCAGCAGTTACTCAACAGGGAACTATGGCTACACCTTC. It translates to CSSSYSTGNYGYTF.

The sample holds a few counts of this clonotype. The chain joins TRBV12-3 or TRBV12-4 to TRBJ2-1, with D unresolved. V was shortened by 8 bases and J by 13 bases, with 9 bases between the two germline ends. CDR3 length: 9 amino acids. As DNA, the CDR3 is TGTGCCAGCGGGTCTGTCCAGTTCTTC. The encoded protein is CASGSVQFF.

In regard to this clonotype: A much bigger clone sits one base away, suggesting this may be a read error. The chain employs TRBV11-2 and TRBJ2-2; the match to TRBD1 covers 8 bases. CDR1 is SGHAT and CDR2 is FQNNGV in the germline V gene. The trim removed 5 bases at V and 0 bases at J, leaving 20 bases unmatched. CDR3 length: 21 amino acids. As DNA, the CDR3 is TGTGCCAGCAGCCCTCATGGGCCCTTTTCCCTGGACAGGGCGAACACCGGGGAGCTGTTTTTT. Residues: CASSPHGPFSLDRANTGELFF.

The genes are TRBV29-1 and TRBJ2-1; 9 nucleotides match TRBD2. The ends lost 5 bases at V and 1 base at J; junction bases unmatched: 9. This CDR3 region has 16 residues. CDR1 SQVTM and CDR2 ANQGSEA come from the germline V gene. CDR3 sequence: CSVLKKREASYNEQFF. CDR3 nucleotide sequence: TGCAGCGTTTTAAAGAAGCGGGAGGCATCCTACAATGAGCAGTTCTTC.

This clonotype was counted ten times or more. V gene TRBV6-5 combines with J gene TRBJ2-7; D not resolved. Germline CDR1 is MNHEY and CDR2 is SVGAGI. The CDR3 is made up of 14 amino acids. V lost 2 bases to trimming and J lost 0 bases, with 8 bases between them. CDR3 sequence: CASSYRTDSYEQYF. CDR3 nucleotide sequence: TGTGCCAGCAGTTACCGCACCGACTCCTACGAGCAGTACTTC.

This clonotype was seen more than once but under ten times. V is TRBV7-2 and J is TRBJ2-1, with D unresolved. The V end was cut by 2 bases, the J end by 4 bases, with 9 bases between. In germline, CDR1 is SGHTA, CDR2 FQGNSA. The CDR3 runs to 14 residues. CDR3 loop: CASSLISVYNEQFF. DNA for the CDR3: TGTGCCAGCAGCTTAATCTCGGTTTACAATGAGCAGTTCTTC.